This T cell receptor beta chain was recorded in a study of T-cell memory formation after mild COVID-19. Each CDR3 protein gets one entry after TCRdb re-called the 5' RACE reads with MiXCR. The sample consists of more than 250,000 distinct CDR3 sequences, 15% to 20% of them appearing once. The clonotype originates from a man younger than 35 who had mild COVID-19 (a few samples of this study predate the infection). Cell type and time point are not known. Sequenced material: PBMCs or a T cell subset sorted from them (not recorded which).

CDR3 amino acids: CASSQARRGQETQYF. The CDR3 DNA reads TGCGCCAGCAGCCAAGCTCGAAGGGGACAAGAGACCCAGTACTTC. The chain uses TRBV4-1 and TRBJ2-5; possibly TRBD1 for D (5 bases). Germline loops: CDR1 MGHRA, CDR2 YSYEKL. The CDR3 sequence is 15 residues long. The V gene lost 1 base and the J gene lost 2 bases, with 11 bases spanning the gap.